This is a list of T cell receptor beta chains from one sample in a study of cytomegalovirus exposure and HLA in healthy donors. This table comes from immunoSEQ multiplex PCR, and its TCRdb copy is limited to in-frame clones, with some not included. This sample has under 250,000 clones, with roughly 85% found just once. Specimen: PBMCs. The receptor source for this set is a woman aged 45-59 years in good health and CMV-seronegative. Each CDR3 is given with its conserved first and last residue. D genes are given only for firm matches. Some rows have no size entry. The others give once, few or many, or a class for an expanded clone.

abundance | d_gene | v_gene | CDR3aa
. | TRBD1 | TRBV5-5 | CASSDRAGQGYNEQFF
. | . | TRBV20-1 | CSANLRYEQFF
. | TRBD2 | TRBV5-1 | CASTLLPGGLAGRVYEQYF
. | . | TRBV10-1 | CASSETRVQGYTF
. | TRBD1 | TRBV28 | CASSLTGGYGYTF
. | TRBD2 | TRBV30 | CAWSVRVLAGSYNEQFF
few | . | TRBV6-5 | CASSYSRGGAGYGYTF
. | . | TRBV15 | CATSAGTHNEQFF
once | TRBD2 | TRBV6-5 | CASKLSGSGAEQYF
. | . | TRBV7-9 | CASSLAQTSTDTQYF
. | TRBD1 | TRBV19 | CASGTGMTPNTEAFF
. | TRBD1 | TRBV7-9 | CASSYPGTGRNEQFF
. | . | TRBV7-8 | CASSLLQGWGYTF
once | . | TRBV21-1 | CASSVSCDRGRGDGYTF
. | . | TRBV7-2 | CASSSSSTAGKQYF
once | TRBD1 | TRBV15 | CATSSVPGTGVWETQYF
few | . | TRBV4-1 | CASSQDAQGNTEAFF
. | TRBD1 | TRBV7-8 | CASKSGQGNNGYTF
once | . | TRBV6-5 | CASSRQNVNTEAFF
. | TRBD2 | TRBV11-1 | CASSPLAGANYEQYF
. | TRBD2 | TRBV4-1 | CASSQEGGDTQYF
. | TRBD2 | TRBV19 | CASRVGLAGTEQFF
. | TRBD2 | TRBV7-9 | CSSSGGLAGADTQYF
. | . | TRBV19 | CASSKAGVVTEAFF
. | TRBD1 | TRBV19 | CASSDRGSINEKLFF
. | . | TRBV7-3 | CASSPGGGDTEAFF
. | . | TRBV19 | CASTSTGDTWDGYTF
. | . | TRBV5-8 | CASSLGIEAFF
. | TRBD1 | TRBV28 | CASSSKPRFLQGRSYNEQFF
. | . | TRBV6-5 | CASSLGVNTEAFF
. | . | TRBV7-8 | CASTHFTGKGVEQYF
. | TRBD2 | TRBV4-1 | CASSQDSLAAYEQYF
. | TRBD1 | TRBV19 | CASRGGTGFTGELFF
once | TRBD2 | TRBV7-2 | CASSFGGAGGTDTQYF
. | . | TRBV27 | CASSYQGSSYEQYF
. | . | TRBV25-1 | CASSEFNGGETQYF
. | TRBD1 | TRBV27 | CASRDRASYNEQFF
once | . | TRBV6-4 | CASSRGGRTYNEQFF
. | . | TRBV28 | CASAPARISTDTQYF
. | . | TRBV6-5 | CASSYGGTLEQYF
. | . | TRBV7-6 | CASSPQMNTEAFF
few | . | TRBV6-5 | CASRKTDLGELFF
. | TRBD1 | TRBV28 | CASSLPGQDYGYTF
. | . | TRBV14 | CASSLSAGNSDTQYF
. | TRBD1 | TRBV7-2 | CASSPGGTGKNNEQFF
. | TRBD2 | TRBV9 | CASSPTGLAGGPAETQYF
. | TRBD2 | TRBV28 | CASHLAASGSYEQFF
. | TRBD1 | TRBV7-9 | CASSGQGSPTRSGEQYF
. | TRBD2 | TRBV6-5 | CASSYSPGLYQETQYF
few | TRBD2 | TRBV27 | CASSAGGRLGNEQFF
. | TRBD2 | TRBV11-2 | CASSFVAGGSGEQFF
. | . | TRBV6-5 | CASSYGGRTSTDTQYF
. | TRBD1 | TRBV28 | CASRGQGTPRDTIYF